The 26 T cell receptor beta chains in this list originate from one sample, sequenced in a study of cytomegalovirus exposure and HLA in healthy donors. Assay used: immunoSEQ multiplex PCR; TCRdb lists only in-frame clones, some missing. The sample holds over 110,000 clones, around 90% seen once. What was sequenced was PBMCs. These receptors originate from a man aged 18 to 29 in good health and CMV-seropositive.

This chain links TRBV7-3 with TRBJ2-1; 7 bases line up with TRBD1. In germline, CDR1 is SGHTA, CDR2 FQGTGA. Unmatched junction bases numbered 6, after V lost 5 bases and J lost 8 bases. The CDR3 runs to 13 residues. CDR3 region: CASSRTGLDEQFF. In DNA form, the CDR3 reads TGTGCCAGCAGCCGGACAGGTCTTGATGAGCAGTTCTTC.

The V gene is TRBV29-1, the J gene TRBJ2-7, with TRBD2 matching over 14 bases. The germline gives CDR1 SQVTM, CDR2 ANQGSEA. With V trimmed by 6 bases and J by 6 bases, 1 base remained unmatched. The CDR3 extends over 12 amino acids. The CDR3 DNA follows: TGCAGCGTCGGACTAGCGGGGGGCGAGCAGTACTTC. Translated: CSVGLAGGEQYF.

The chain links TRBV9 to TRBJ2-1, with 14 bases identical to TRBD2. The germline V gene has CDR1 SGDLS and CDR2 YYNGEE. This CDR3 region has 16 residues. The trim removed 4 bases at V and 6 bases at J, leaving 6 bases unmatched. The CDR3 DNA follows: TGTGCCAGCAGCCGACTAGCGGGAGGGCAGAGCAATGAGCAGTTCTTC. This translates into CASSRLAGGQSNEQFF.

This clone was counted between two and nine times. V and J are TRBV11-3 and TRBJ2-7, with a weak D call TRBD2 (6 bases). The ends were cut back, 8 bases at V and 6 bases at J, with 14 bases in the middle. The CDR3 sequence is 12 residues long. Germline CDR1 SGHNT, CDR2 YENEEA. In DNA, the CDR3 is TGTGCCAGCGCGGGACCCCTCGGCGAGCAGTACTTC. Its translation is CASAGPLGEQYF.

Remarks on this clone: Other DNA sequences in this specimen translate into the identical CDR3. The chain employs TRBV2 and TRBJ1-1; perhaps TRBD1 as D (6 bases). The CDR3 contains 13 residues. The V and J ends lost 6 bases and 5 bases respectively, with 13 bases between them. From germline, CDR1 is SNHLY and CDR2 FYNNEI. The CDR3 DNA reads TGTGCCAGCAGCGATACAGGGAATACTGAAGCTTTCTTT. Its protein product is CASSDTGNTEAFF.

The chain combines TRBV7-8 with TRBJ1-2; D not certain. CDR1 and CDR2 (germline): SGHVS, FQNEAQ. CDR3 length equals 17 residues. Deletions cut 4 bases from V and 0 bases from J, with 18 bases between. The CDR3 spells CASSSARHVKPNYGYTF. In DNA form, the CDR3 reads TGTGCCAGCAGCTCCGCCCGACACGTAAAACCTAACTATGGCTACACCTTC.

J is TRBJ2-2 and V is TRBV10-3, with D tentatively TRBD1 (5 bases). V lost 5 bases and J 4 bases, leaving 11 bases between the germline ends. The V gene's germline CDR1 is ENHRY and CDR2 SYGVKD. The CDR3 covers 14 residues. The CDR3 here is CAISLQDLTGELFF. The CDR3 DNA follows: TGTGCCATCAGTCTACAGGACCTCACCGGGGAGCTGTTTTTT.

The CDR3 DNA reads as TGTGCCAGCAGCAGACAGAAGAACACTGAAGCTTTCTTT. Amino acid sequence: CASSRQKNTEAFF. This rearrangement joins TRBV2 to TRBJ1-1; D may be TRBD1 (5 bases). V lost 6 bases and J 1 base, leaving 9 bases between the germline ends. The CDR3 is 13 residues long. Looked up from germline, CDR1 is SNHLY and CDR2 is FYNNEI.

The rearrangement links TRBV30 to TRBJ2-1; D perhaps matches TRBD2 (5 bases). This CDR3 is built from 16 residues. CDR1 is GTSNPN, CDR2 SVGIG, per germline (reference sequence). V was trimmed by 3 bases and J by 0 bases, leaving 15 bases between them. CDR3 sequence (DNA): TGTGCCTGGAGGGACCCCCAGCGGAACTCCTACAATGAGCAGTTCTTC. This gives the protein CAWRDPQRNSYNEQFF.

The J gene is TRBJ2-2, the V gene TRBV5-5; D is perhaps TRBD1 (6 bases). From germline, CDR1 is SGHKS and CDR2 YYEKEE (reference sequence). The ends were cut back, 0 bases at V and 4 bases at J, with 16 bases in the middle. The CDR3 runs 17 residues. The CDR3 sequence: CASSLAMVTGRTGELFF. The CDR3 DNA reads as TGTGCCAGCAGCTTGGCCATGGTCACAGGGCGCACCGGGGAGCTGTTTTTT. Looking up the rest from reference TRBV5-5 and TRBJ2-2 gives the full variable domain: DAGVTQSPTHLIKTRGQQVTLRCSPISGHKSVSWYQQVLGQGPQFIFQYYEKEERGRGNFPDRFSARQFPNYSSELNVNALLLGDSALYLCASSLAMVTGRTGELFFGEGSRLTVL.

The genes are TRBV4-1 and TRBJ2-7; D might be TRBD1 (5 bases). Per the germline V gene, CDR1 is MGHRA and CDR2 is YSYEKL. This CDR3 spans 14 amino acids. The germline V and J ends were trimmed by 1 base and 5 bases, with 12 bases remaining between them. The CDR3 DNA reads as TGCGCCAGCAGCCAAGGCCAGGGCAGGGACGAGCAGTACTTC. This gives the protein CASSQGQGRDEQYF.

The chain has TRBV27 and TRBJ2-2, with TRBD2 matching over 13 bases. Trimming took 7 bases from V and 5 from J; bases not matched to a gene: 13. CDR3 length: 18 amino acids. Germline values: CDR1 MNHEY, CDR2 SMNVEV (reference sequence). The CDR3 loop is CASMGILLAGGRTGELFF. DNA for the CDR3: TGTGCCAGCATGGGAATCTTACTAGCGGGGGGGCGTACCGGGGAGCTGTTTTTT.

The chain carries TRBV10-1 and TRBJ1-6; 7 nucleotides match TRBD1. CDR3 length: 17 amino acids. The V gene's germline CDR1 is WNHNN and CDR2 SYGVQD (reference sequence). J gave up 0 bases and V 7 bases, and 9 bases lay outside the gene matches. CDR3 region: CASTHRGQTSYNSPLHF. CDR3 bases: TGCGCCAGCACCCACAGGGGTCAGACCTCCTATAATTCACCCCTCCACTTT.

The V and J genes are TRBV18 and TRBJ2-2; 7 bases align to TRBD2. The CDR3 has 17 amino acids. V shed 4 bases, J shed 6 bases, and the junction held 14 bases outside the gene matches. From germline, CDR1 is KGHSH and CDR2 LQKENI. CDR3: CASSRASGPQAAGELFF. CDR3 coding DNA: TGTGCCAGCTCACGGGCTAGCGGTCCCCAGGCGGCCGGGGAGCTGTTTTTT.

V is TRBV30 and J is TRBJ2-7, with D possibly being TRBD2 (6 bases). Per germline, CDR1 GTSNPN and CDR2 SVGIG (reference sequence). The CDR3 extends over 15 amino acids. Trimming left V 4 bases short and J 3 bases short, with 19 bases between. The CDR3: CAWKQFSGGNYEQYF. CDR3 sequence (DNA): TGTGCCTGGAAACAGTTTTCCGGCGGGAACTACGAGCAGTACTTC.

The V call is TRBV7-8, the J call TRBJ1-2; D might be TRBD1 (5 bases). This CDR3 region has 12 residues. The V and J ends lost 8 bases and 8 bases respectively, with 15 bases between them. CDR1 and CDR2 from the germline V gene are SGHVS and FQNEAQ. The CDR3 bases are TGTGCCAGCCTGGGGAGGGGAGGAGGCTACACCTTC. It is translated as CASLGRGGGYTF.

This clone was found once. The chain couples TRBV6-6 to TRBJ2-7; 8 positions agree with TRBD2. Trimming at V came to 5 bases and at J to 3 bases, leaving 9 bases not matched to a gene. Looked up from germline, CDR1 is MNHNY and CDR2 is SVGAGI (reference sequence). The CDR3 is 15 residues long. The CDR3 reads CASSTIPGLDYEQYF. The CDR3 DNA sequence: TGTGCCAGCAGTACAATCCCGGGACTAGACTACGAGCAGTACTTC.

The rearrangement links TRBV15 to TRBJ1-1; tentative D call: TRBD1 (5 bases). The CDR3 has 16 amino acids. V was cut by 5 bases and J by 1 base, with 17 bases left in between. Germline V CDR1 and CDR2: LNHNV, YYDKDF (reference sequence). CDR3 sequence: CATSRGVVEKNTEAFF. The DNA of the CDR3 is TGTGCCACCAGCCGGGGGGTGGTAGAAAAGAACACTGAAGCTTTCTTT.

The chain is built from TRBV6-4 and TRBJ1-1; 7 bases are a match to TRBD1. The germline gives CDR1 MRHNA, CDR2 SNTAGT. J gave up 2 bases and V 2 bases, and 2 bases lay outside the gene matches. The CDR3 runs to 14 residues. The DNA of the CDR3 is TGTGCCAGCAGTGACGGGACAGAAAACACTGAAGCTTTCTTT. Translating gives CASSDGTENTEAFF.

The CDR3 region has the DNA TGTGCCAGCAGCTCCAGGACAGGGTCCACCGGGGAGCTGTTTTTT. It yields the protein CASSSRTGSTGELFF. The chain has TRBV5-4 and TRBJ2-2; 8 positions match TRBD1. The CDR3 covers 15 residues. The junction had 5 bases not matched to a gene; V was cut back by 3 bases and J by 4 bases. Germline CDR1 SGHNT, CDR2 YYREEE (reference sequence).

The chain recombines TRBV30 with TRBJ2-2; 7 positions agree with TRBD2. Germline values: CDR1 GTSNPN, CDR2 SVGIG (reference sequence). Germline trimming cut 5 bases from V and 0 bases from J; bases unmatched to any gene: 3. CDR3 length equals 14 residues. CDR3 bases: TGTGCCTGGGGGGACTACACGAACACCGGGGAGCTGTTTTTT. It yields the protein CAWGDYTNTGELFF.

The V and J genes are TRBV7-2 and TRBJ2-7; no definite D call. Germline CDR1 and CDR2: SGHTA and FQGNSA. There are 15 residues in the CDR3. V was cut by 1 base and J by 7 bases, with 17 bases left in between. The DNA of the CDR3 is TGTGCCAGCAGCTTAGTACCCCTGTCCATTCGGGAGCAGTACTTC. It specifies CASSLVPLSIREQYF.

This clone was found a few times. The gene calls are TRBV7-6 and TRBJ1-6; no clear D. Germline CDR1 and CDR2: SGHVS and FNYEAQ. The V end lost 1 base, the J end lost 0 bases, and 7 bases lay between the germline ends. The CDR3 runs 16 residues. DNA for the CDR3: TGTGCCAGCAGCTTAGGCCAGTCCTCCTATAATTCACCCCTCCACTTT. Its translation: CASSLGQSSYNSPLHF.

This rearrangement joins TRBV9 to TRBJ2-5; 8 positions match TRBD2. V lost 7 bases, J lost 5 bases, and 10 bases stayed unmatched. This CDR3 spans 14 amino acids. In germline, CDR1 is SGDLS, CDR2 YYNGEE. The CDR3 nucleotides are TGTGCCAGCGGACCGGGGGGGCCAGGGGAGACCCAGTACTTC. This encodes CASGPGGPGETQYF.

This chain joins TRBV19 and TRBJ1-1; a weak D match, TRBD1 (5 bases). The CDR3 is made up of 14 amino acids. The germline V gene encodes CDR1 LNHDA and CDR2 SQIVND (reference sequence). With 7 bases removed from V and 3 bases from J, the gap between germline ends came to 15 bases. The CDR3 protein is CASIFGGKDTEAFF. Here the CDR3 DNA reads TGTGCCAGTATCTTCGGGGGGAAGGACACTGAAGCTTTCTTT.

The chain recombines TRBV19 with TRBJ1-5; 7 nucleotides match TRBD1. The CDR3 is 16 amino acids. Germline V gives CDR1 LNHDA, CDR2 SQIVND (reference sequence). Trimming cost V 3 bases and J 1 base; bases outside gene matches: 6. This chain's CDR3 is CASSIPPGQSNQPQHF. CDR3 sequence (DNA): TGTGCCAGTAGTATCCCCCCGGGACAGAGCAATCAGCCCCAGCATTTT. The entire variable domain, with the rest obtained from reference TRBV19 and TRBJ1-5, is as follows: DGGITQSPKYLFRKEGQNVTLSCEQNLNHDAMYWYRQDPGQGLRLIYYSQIVNDFQKGDIAEGYSVSREKKESFPLTVTSAQKNPTAFYLCASSIPPGQSNQPQHFGDGTRLSIL.